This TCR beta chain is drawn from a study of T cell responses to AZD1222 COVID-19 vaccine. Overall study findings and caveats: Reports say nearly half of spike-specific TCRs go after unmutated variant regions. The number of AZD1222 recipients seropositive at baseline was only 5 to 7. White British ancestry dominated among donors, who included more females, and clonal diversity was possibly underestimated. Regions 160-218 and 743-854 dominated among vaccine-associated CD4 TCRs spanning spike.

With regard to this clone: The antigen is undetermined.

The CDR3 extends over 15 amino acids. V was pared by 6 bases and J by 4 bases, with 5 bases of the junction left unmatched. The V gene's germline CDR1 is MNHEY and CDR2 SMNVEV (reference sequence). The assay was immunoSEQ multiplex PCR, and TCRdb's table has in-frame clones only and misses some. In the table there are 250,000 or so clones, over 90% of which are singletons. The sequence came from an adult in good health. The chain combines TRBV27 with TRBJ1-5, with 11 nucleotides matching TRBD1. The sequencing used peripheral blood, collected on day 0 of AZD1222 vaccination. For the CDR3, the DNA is TGTGCCAGCAGGGACGGGGACAGGGGGAATCAGCCCCAGCATTTT. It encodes CASRDGDRGNQPQHF.